In this sample, the clone carrying this T cell receptor beta chain turned up once. Its target is not known. The PCR ran on 60 Vbeta and 13 Jbeta primers. Clones were sequenced by immunoSEQ multiplex PCR, and TCRdb holds only the in-frame ones, with some missing. This repertoire shows approximately 120,000 clones, 73% found once; its top ten account for around 4.8%. These data originate in a study of cytomegalovirus exposure and HLA in healthy donors. The study, taken as a whole, reports: Likely technical artifact: a cluster of highly shared sequence variants. Follow-up analysis later connected one missense variant in DCLRE1C with trimming of TCR beta V- and J-genes. In an earlier analysis, most TCR beta V segments were productive about 87% or about 30% of the time.

The clonotype was recovered from a man in his 60s in good health and CMV-seropositive. The sample was PBMCs.

The DNA for the CDR3 is TGTGCCAGCTCAGAAGGACAGGGTGGGTCCTACGAGCAGTACTTC. Its translation is CASSEGQGGSYEQYF. The chain combines TRBV18 with TRBJ2-7; 8 positions match TRBD1. Trimming cost V 5 bases and J 1 base; bases outside gene matches: 7. Germline CDR1 is KGHSH and CDR2 is LQKENI. The CDR3 length is 15 residues.